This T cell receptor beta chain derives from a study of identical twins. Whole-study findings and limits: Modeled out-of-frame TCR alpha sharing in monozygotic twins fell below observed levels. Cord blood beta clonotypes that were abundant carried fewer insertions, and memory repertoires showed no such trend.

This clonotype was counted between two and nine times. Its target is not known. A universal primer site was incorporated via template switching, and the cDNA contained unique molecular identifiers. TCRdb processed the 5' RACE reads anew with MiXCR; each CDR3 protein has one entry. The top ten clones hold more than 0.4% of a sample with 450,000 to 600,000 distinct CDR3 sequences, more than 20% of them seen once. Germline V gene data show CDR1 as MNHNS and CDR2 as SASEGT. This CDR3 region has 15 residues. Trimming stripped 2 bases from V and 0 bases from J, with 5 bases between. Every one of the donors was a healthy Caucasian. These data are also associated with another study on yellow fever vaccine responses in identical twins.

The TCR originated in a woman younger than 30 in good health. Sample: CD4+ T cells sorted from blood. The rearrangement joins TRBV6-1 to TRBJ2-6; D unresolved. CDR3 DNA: TGTGCCAGCAGTGAACGGGCCTCTGGGGCCAACGTCCTGACTTTC. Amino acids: CASSERASGANVLTF.